This T cell receptor (beta chain) was captured by sequencing in a study of blood T cell repertoires in COVID-19. Study summary: Whether acute or convalescent, the COVID-19 samples came from the United States, Italy and Spain. PBMCs, B-cell-depleted T cells, or T cells provided the cDNA or gDNA that made up the material.

Study processing details: Reference gene primer amplification yielded estimated nucleated cell counts. Only in-frame clones appear in the TCRdb table, and some are missing; sequencing was by immunoSEQ multiplex PCR. D and trimming were read from the DNA, whereas the V and J calls and clone size are those reported in that table. Of tens of thousands of clones listed, just over 85% are singletons. CDR3 size: 14 residues. The germline V gene encodes CDR1 KGHSH and CDR2 LQKENI. Trimming removed 3 bases from V and 5 bases from J, with 13 bases in between. The sample comprised peripheral blood. The rearrangement links TRBV18 to TRBJ2-5, with D possibly TRBD2 on 6 matching bases. This clonotype was obtained from a man between 65 and 80 years old with active or convalescent COVID-19. CDR3 DNA: TGTGCCAGCTCACCTAGAACCCGGGAGGAGACCCAGTACTTC. Translation: CASSPRTREETQYF.